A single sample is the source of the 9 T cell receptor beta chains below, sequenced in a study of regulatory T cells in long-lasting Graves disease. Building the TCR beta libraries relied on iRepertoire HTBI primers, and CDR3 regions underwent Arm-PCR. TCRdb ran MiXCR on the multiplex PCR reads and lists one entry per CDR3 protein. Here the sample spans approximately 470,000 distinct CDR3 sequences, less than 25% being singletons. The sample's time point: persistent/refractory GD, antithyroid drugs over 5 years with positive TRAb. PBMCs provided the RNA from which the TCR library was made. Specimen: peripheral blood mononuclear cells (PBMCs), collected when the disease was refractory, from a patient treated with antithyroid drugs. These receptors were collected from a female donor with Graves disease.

CDR3 amino acids: CASSSTPTGTYEQYF. In DNA, the CDR3 is TGTGCCAGCAGCTCGACCCCGACAGGAACGTACGAGCAGTACTTC. The chain combines TRBV7-9 with TRBJ2-7; tentative D call: TRBD1 (6 bases). The CDR3 extends over 15 amino acids. The germline gives CDR1 SEHNR, CDR2 FQNEAQ (reference sequence). V lost 4 bases, J lost 4 bases, and 17 bases lay in between.

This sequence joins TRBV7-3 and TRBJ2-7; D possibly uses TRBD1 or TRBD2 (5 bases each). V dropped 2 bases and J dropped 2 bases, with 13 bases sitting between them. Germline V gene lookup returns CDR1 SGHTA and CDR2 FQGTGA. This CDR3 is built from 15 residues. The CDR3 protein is CASSLSRDLAYEQYF. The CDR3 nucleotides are TGTGCCAGCAGCTTATCACGGGACCTAGCCTACGAGCAGTACTTC.

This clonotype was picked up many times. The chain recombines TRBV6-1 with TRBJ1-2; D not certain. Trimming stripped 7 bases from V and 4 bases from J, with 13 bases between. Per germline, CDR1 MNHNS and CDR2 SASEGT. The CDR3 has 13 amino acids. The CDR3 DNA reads TGTGCCAGCACAGTGGAGTTTGGCTATGGCTACACCTTC. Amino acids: CASTVEFGYGYTF.

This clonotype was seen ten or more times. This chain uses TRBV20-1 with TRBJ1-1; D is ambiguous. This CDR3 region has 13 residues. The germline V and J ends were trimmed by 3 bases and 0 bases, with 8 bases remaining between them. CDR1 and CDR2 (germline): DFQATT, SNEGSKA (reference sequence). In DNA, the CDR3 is TGCAGTGCTAGCGGTCAGCTGAACACTGAAGCTTTCTTT. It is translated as CSASGQLNTEAFF.

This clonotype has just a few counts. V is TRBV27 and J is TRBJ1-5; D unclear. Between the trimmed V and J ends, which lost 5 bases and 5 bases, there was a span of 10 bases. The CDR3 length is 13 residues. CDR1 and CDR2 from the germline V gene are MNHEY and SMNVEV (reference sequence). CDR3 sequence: CASSIRFDQPQHF. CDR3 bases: TGTGCCAGCAGTATCAGGTTTGATCAGCCCCAGCATTTT.

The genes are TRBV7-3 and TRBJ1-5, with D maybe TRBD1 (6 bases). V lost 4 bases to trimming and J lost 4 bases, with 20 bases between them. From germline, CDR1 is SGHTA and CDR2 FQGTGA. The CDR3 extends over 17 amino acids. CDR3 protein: CASSSGGATERNQPQHF. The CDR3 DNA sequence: TGTGCCAGCAGCTCTGGGGGCGCAACCGAGAGGAATCAGCCCCAGCATTTT. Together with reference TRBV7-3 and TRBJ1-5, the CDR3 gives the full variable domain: GAGVSQTPSNKVTEKGKYVELRCDPISGHTALYWYRQSLGQGPEFLIYFQGTGAADDSGLPNDRFFAVRPEGSVSTLKIQRTERGDSAVYLCASSSGGATERNQPQHFGDGTRLSIL.

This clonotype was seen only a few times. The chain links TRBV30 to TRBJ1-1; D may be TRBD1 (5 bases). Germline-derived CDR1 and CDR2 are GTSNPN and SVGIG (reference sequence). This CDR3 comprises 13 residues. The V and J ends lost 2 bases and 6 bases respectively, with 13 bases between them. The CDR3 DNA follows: TGTGCCTGGAGTCCCCTGGGGGTCGCTGAAGCTTTCTTT. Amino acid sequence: CAWSPLGVAEAFF.

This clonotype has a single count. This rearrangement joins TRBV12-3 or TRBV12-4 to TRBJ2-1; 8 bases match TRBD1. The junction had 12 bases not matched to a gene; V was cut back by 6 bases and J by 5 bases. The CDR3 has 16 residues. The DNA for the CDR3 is TGTGCCAGCAGACTCTCCAGGACAGGGCGCAACAATGAGCAGTTCTTC. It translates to CASRLSRTGRNNEQFF.

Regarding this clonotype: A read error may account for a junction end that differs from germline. The CDR3 nucleotides are TGTGTCAGCAGACCCCGGGACACGGCGCGCTCACCCCTCCACTTT. Protein: CVSRPRDTARSPLHF. The rearrangement joins TRBV27 to TRBJ1-6, with D tentatively TRBD1 (6 bases). CDR3 size: 15 residues. Germline CDR1 and CDR2: MNHEY and SMNVEV (reference sequence).